This is a list of T cell receptor beta chains from one sample in a study of blood T cell repertoires in COVID-19. Sequenced by immunoSEQ multiplex PCR; TCRdb stores in-frame clones only, minus some. Here the sample spans under 70,000 clones, less than 85% being singletons. The source material was peripheral blood. The origin of the receptors is a woman in her 70s with acute or convalescent COVID-19. Each CDR3 is given with its conserved first and last residue. A D gene is named only where the DNA matches it firmly. Where a row states a size, it is once, few, many or the class of an expanded clone; other rows omit it.

J gene	D gene	clone size	V gene	CDR3 DNA	CDR3 protein
TRBJ2-2	TRBD2	-	TRBV5-6	TGTGCCAGCAGCTACCCTGGCGGGGGGGCCGCCGGGGAGCTGTTTTTT	CASSYPGGGAAGELFF
TRBJ2-2	-	once	TRBV24-1	TGTGCCACCAGTGATTTCGGGGGAGCGAACACCGGGGAGCTGTTTTTT	CATSDFGGANTGELFF
TRBJ2-1	TRBD2	-	TRBV6-2/TRBV6-3	TGTGCCAGCAGCACTAAGAGGACTAGCAGCAATGAGCAGTTCTTC	CASSTKRTSSNEQFF
TRBJ1-2	-	-	TRBV14	TGTGCCAGCAGCCAAGCCAGGAGGGGCTACACCTTC	CASSQARRGYTF
TRBJ1-4	-	once	TRBV18	TGTGCCAGCTCCCCCCAGGGTGGCTCTGCGAAAAAACTGTTTTTT	CASSPQGGSAKKLFF
TRBJ1-4	-	-	TRBV10-1	TGCGCCAGCAGTGAACGGAGAGATGAAAAACTGTTTTTT	CASSERRDEKLFF
TRBJ1-2	TRBD1	few	TRBV7-3	TGTGCCAGCAGCTTCACAGGGGGCGGTGGCTACACCTTC	CASSFTGGGGYTF
TRBJ1-2	TRBD1	few	TRBV28	TGTGCCAGCAGCCGATCGGGACAGAACTATGGCTACACCTTC	CASSRSGQNYGYTF
TRBJ1-6	TRBD1	-	TRBV7-9	TGTGCCAGCAGCTCTCTAGGACAGGGGAGCTATAATTCACCCCTCCACTTT	CASSSLGQGSYNSPLHF
TRBJ2-2	-	few	TRBV7-3	TGTGCCAGCAGCCCCGCAGACTGGCGGAACACCGGGGAGCTGTTTTTT	CASSPADWRNTGELFF
TRBJ1-2	-	-	TRBV5-6	TGTGCCAGCAGTCCCGCGGGAGAGGGCTATGGCTACACCTTC	CASSPAGEGYGYTF
TRBJ2-3	TRBD2	-	TRBV5-1	TGCGCCAGCAGCGACCTAGCGGGCACAGATACGCAGTATTTT	CASSDLAGTDTQYF
TRBJ1-1	TRBD1	-	TRBV5-4	TGTGCCAGCAGCTTGGGAGAGACAGGGCTTAAAGGCACTGAAGCTTTCTTT	CASSLGETGLKGTEAFF
TRBJ2-5	-	-	TRBV5-4	TGTGCCAGCAGCCGGGGGGCTGAAAAAGAGACCCAGTACTTC	CASSRGAEKETQYF
TRBJ1-2	TRBD1	once	TRBV19	TGTGCCAGTGGGACAGGGAGGCATGGCTACACCTTC	CASGTGRHGYTF
TRBJ2-5	-	-	TRBV9	TGTGCCAGCAGCGTAAGTGCCGGGACTGGGAAAGAGACCCAGTACTTC	CASSVSAGTGKETQYF
TRBJ1-5	-	few	TRBV29-1	TGCAGCGCTGGAGACACGGAGAATCAGCCCCAGCATTTT	CSAGDTENQPQHF
TRBJ2-5	TRBD2	-	TRBV10-3	TGTGCCGCTAGCCTAGCGGGGGGGGAGACCCAGTACTTC	CAASLAGGETQYF
TRBJ2-2	-	few	TRBV5-1	TGCGCCAGCAGCTTTCAAACCGGGGAGCTGTTTTTT	CASSFQTGELFF
TRBJ1-1	-	-	TRBV9	TGTGCCAGCAGCGTAGAACAGGACACTGAAGCTTTCTTT	CASSVEQDTEAFF
TRBJ1-1	TRBD1	-	TRBV5-5	TGTGCCAGCAGCTTTATTCTTGGACAGGGGAACACTGAAGCTTTCTTT	CASSFILGQGNTEAFF
TRBJ2-1	-	once	TRBV5-8	TGTGCCAGCAGCTTGGTATCCTGGGGGGACAATGAGCAGTTCTTC	CASSLVSWGDNEQFF
TRBJ2-3	-	-	TRBV7-6	TGTGCCAGCACCCCCGCGGGGCTGGTTCCAGATACGCAGTATTTT	CASTPAGLVPDTQYF
TRBJ2-6	TRBD2	-	TRBV5-1	TGCGCCAGCAGCCCGGGACTAGCGGGGCTACCCTCTGGGGCCAACGTCCTGACTTTC	CASSPGLAGLPSGANVLTF
TRBJ2-2	-	-	TRBV5-1	TGCGCCAGCAGCTTGGGGACAGACACCGGGGAGCTGTTTTTT	CASSLGTDTGELFF
TRBJ2-1	TRBD2	-	TRBV2	TGTGCCTTTAAGCGGGACGTTAACAATGAGCAGTTCTTC	CAFKRDVNNEQFF
TRBJ1-2	TRBD1	-	TRBV6-4	TGTGCCAGCAGTCCTACAGGGGAAGGTTATGGCTACACCTTC	CASSPTGEGYGYTF
TRBJ2-7	TRBD1	-	TRBV18	TGTGCCAGCTCAACCGGGACAGGGGGCAATTACTACTACGAGCAGTACTTC	CASSTGTGGNYYYEQYF
TRBJ1-1	-	few	TRBV19	TGTGCCAGTAGTATCAGACGGACAGCCAACACTGAAGCTTTCTTT	CASSIRRTANTEAFF
TRBJ1-2	TRBD1	-	TRBV19	TGTGCCAGTAGGCGGGACAGGCCTTTAGGCTACACCTTC	CASRRDRPLGYTF
TRBJ2-7	TRBD1	-	TRBV11-2	TGTGCCAGCAGCTCCCCCGGGACAGGGATATACGAGCAGTACTTC	CASSSPGTGIYEQYF
TRBJ2-1	-	-	TRBV19	TGTGCCAGTAGTCCAGGCTTAACCTACAATGAGCAGTTCTTC	CASSPGLTYNEQFF
TRBJ1-1	-	-	TRBV18	TGTGCCAGCTCCCCGAACAGGAATCAAGCTTTCTTT	CASSPNRNQAFF
TRBJ1-3	-	-	TRBV5-6	TGTGCCAGCAGCTTGGCTGGGGTTCCGGGGGGAAACACCATATATTTT	CASSLAGVPGGNTIYF
TRBJ1-1	-	-	TRBV11-2	TGTGCCAGCAGCTTAGAAGGGGGGGCAGATGAAGCTTTCTTT	CASSLEGGADEAFF
TRBJ1-2	TRBD1	few	TRBV7-8	TGTGCCAGCAGCCCGCAAGACAGGGCTGGGTCGTTC	CASSPQDRAGSF
TRBJ1-5	-	few	TRBV6-1	TGTGCCAGCAGTGAGGCGGGGGATAGCAATCAGCCCCAGCATTTT	CASSEAGDSNQPQHF
TRBJ2-5	-	-	TRBV7-7	TGTGCTAGCAGCCGGGACACCCGACAAGAGACCCAGTACTTC	CASSRDTRQETQYF
TRBJ2-5	-	-	TRBV5-1	TGCGCCAGCAGCCTGGCCCTGGCGGCGGATGTCGTGACCCAGTACTTC	CASSLALAADVVTQYF
TRBJ1-6	-	-	TRBV6-5	TGTGCCAGCAGAGGCCAACAGGGAGCCAATTCACCCCTCCACTTT	CASRGQQGANSPLHF